This entry lists 11 T cell receptor beta chains sequenced from one sample in a study of beta chain features in type 1 diabetes. cDNA synthesis used the whole RNA isolate, giving expressed TCRB sequences. Libraries were prepared by immunoSEQ multiplex PCR; TCRdb keeps only in-frame clonotypes and omits some of them. The sample holds about 410,000 clones; approximately 15% are singletons and the top ten take under 0.04%. The sequenced sample was naive CD4+ T cells from blood. Receptors originate from a man aged 30 to 39 in good health.

V usage is TRBV4-3 and J usage is TRBJ2-4; D gene ambiguous. Between the trimmed V and J ends, which lost 3 bases and 8 bases, there was a span of 11 bases. This CDR3 is built from 13 residues. CDR1 LGHNA and CDR2 YSLEER come from the germline V gene. The CDR3 region is CASSHRVGDIQYF. The CDR3 DNA reads TGCGCCAGCAGCCATCGGGTTGGGGACATTCAGTACTTC.

This clone has a handful of counts. The same CDR3 is also encoded by other DNA sequences in this sample. This rearrangement joins TRBV7-2 to TRBJ2-3; no clear D gene. This CDR3 has 11 residues. Trimming pared 7 bases from V and 2 bases from J, leaving 4 bases between. The germline V gene encodes CDR1 SGHTA and CDR2 FQGNSA. The CDR3 coding sequence is TGTGCCAGCACCCACACAGATACGCAGTATTTT. Protein sequence: CASTHTDTQYF.

V usage is TRBV5-6 and J usage is TRBJ2-3; D is ambiguous. The CDR3 has 13 amino acids. Trimming removed 4 bases from V and 3 bases from J, with 9 bases in between. The germline V gene encodes CDR1 SGHDT and CDR2 YYEEEE. Here the CDR3 reads CASSDGRTDTQYF. The CDR3 bases are TGTGCCAGCAGCGACGGACGGACAGATACGCAGTATTTT.

The gene calls are TRBV29-1 and TRBJ1-2, with a tentative D call TRBD1 (6 bases). The V end lost 4 bases, the J end lost 12 bases, and 15 bases lay between the germline ends. Looked up from germline, CDR1 is SQVTM and CDR2 is ANQGSEA. CDR3 size: 11 residues. The chain's CDR3 is CSVVGKGDDTF. The CDR3 coding sequence is TGCAGCGTTGTCGGTAAGGGGGACGACACCTTC. Together with reference TRBV29-1 and TRBJ1-2, the CDR3 gives the full variable domain: SAVISQKPSRDICQRGTSLTIQCQVDSQVTMMFWYRQQPGQSLTLIATANQGSEATYESGFVIDKFPISRPNLTFSTLTVSNMSPEDSSIYLCSVVGKGDDTFGSGTRLTVV.

The sample holds a few counts of this clone. This chain links TRBV7-9 with TRBJ2-7; 10 bases align to TRBD1. CDR3 length equals 15 residues. With V trimmed by 5 bases and J by 0 bases, 4 bases remained unmatched. CDR1 and CDR2 (germline): SEHNR, FQNEAQ (reference sequence). The DNA of the CDR3 is TGTGCCAGCAGCGACAGGGGGCCCTCCTCCTACGAGCAGTACTTC. It yields the protein CASSDRGPSSYEQYF.

This clone has only a few counts. The J gene is TRBJ1-6, the V gene TRBV25-1; 7 nucleotides match TRBD1. This CDR3 is 14 amino acids long. V dropped 7 bases and J dropped 7; count of bases not matched to a gene: 7. Germline CDR1 MGHDK, CDR2 SYGVNS. CDR3 protein: CASTAGGRNSPLHF. The CDR3 region has the DNA TGTGCCAGCACCGCAGGGGGTCGGAATTCACCCCTCCACTTT.

In DNA form, the CDR3 reads TGTGCCAGCAGCTTAGGACCTGACTACGAGCAGTACTTC. Its translation: CASSLGPDYEQYF. The rearrangement links TRBV7-2 to TRBJ2-7; D unresolved. This CDR3 is 13 amino acids long. Per the germline V gene, CDR1 is SGHTA and CDR2 is FQGNSA. Trimming removed 1 base at V and 3 bases at J, with 7 bases between.

V is TRBV7-8 and J is TRBJ2-2; 10 nucleotides agree with TRBD2. The J segment lost 4 bases and the V segment lost 3 bases, leaving 5 bases of the junction unmatched. This CDR3 is 16 amino acids long. Germline V gene data show CDR1 as SGHVS and CDR2 as FQNEAQ. CDR3 amino acids: CASSLLLAGITGELFF. CDR3 nucleotide sequence: TGTGCCAGCAGCTTGTTACTAGCGGGAATCACCGGGGAGCTGTTTTTT.

This clone showed up just a few times. The rearrangement joins TRBV5-1 to TRBJ2-7; a possible D gene is TRBD2 (6 bases). V was trimmed by 4 bases and J by 3 bases, leaving 17 bases between them. The germline V gene has CDR1 SGHRS and CDR2 YFSETQ. This CDR3 is 15 amino acids long. The CDR3 DNA follows: TGCGCCAGCAGCAGACCGGGGCCGGGGGACTACGAGCAGTACGTC. Translation gives CASSRPGPGDYEQYV.

This clone came up a few times. The rearrangement joins TRBV7-8 to TRBJ2-3; D is ambiguous. The CDR3 loop spans 13 amino acids. V shed 7 bases and J shed 5 bases, with 13 bases lying between them. The V gene's germline CDR1 is SGHVS and CDR2 FQNEAQ. The DNA for the CDR3 is TGTGCCAGCACCACCCTTCCCGAAGATACGCAGTATTTT. Its protein is CASTTLPEDTQYF.

This clone was counted only a few times. The V gene is TRBV6-5, the J gene TRBJ1-1; TRBD1 is a possible D gene (5 bases). The CDR3 runs 16 residues. Germline-derived CDR1 and CDR2 are MNHEY and SVGAGI. The V and J ends lost 0 bases and 1 base respectively, with 12 bases between them. The CDR3 DNA reads TGTGCCAGCAGTTACTCTAGTCGGGGGTCGAACACTGAAGCTTTCTTT. Its translation is CASSYSSRGSNTEAFF.